The 18 T cell receptor beta chains in this list originate from one sample, sequenced in a study of T cell repertoires in cytomegalovirus infection. TCRdb re-analysed the reads in MiXCR, keeping a single row per CDR3 protein. The sample shows 400,000 or so distinct CDR3 sequences, about 33% of them seen only once. Sequenced material: PBMCs. Receptors originate from a human donor in good health (CMV status not recorded). Some clones in this sample may be carry-over from other donors' samples.

This chain connects TRBV6-1 to TRBJ1-4; possibly TRBD1 for D (5 bases). V lost 4 bases and J lost 8, with 14 bases in between. The germline V gene encodes CDR1 MNHNS and CDR2 SASEGT. This CDR3 has 14 amino acids. The CDR3 is CASSADPGLEKLFF. CDR3 nucleotide sequence: TGTGCCAGCAGTGCGGACCCAGGGTTAGAAAAACTGTTTTTT.

This clonotype has just a few counts. The rearrangement uses TRBV15 and TRBJ1-4, with D possibly TRBD1 on 5 matching bases. Germline loops: CDR1 LNHNV, CDR2 YYDKDF (reference sequence). The CDR3 consists of 15 residues. Trimming pared 5 bases from V and 8 bases from J, leaving 18 bases between. The CDR3 protein is CATSGGLPTREKLFF. The CDR3 DNA sequence: TGTGCCACCAGCGGGGGACTCCCAACGCGGGAAAAACTGTTTTTT.

On this clonotype itself: No conserved phenylalanine or tryptophan is present at the end of the CDR3, so a read error is the likely explanation. The rearrangement uses TRBV11-1 and TRBJ2-5; 12 bases align to TRBD2. V lost 3 bases and J lost 4; bases outside the gene matches: 9. The CDR3 has 17 amino acids. CDR1 is SGHAT, CDR2 FQDESV, per germline (reference sequence). This chain's CDR3 is CASSFRTSGVQRETQYL. The CDR3 coding sequence is TGTGCCAGCAGCTTCCGGACTAGCGGGGTACAAAGAGAGACCCAGTACTTA.

This clonotype came up many times. The V and J genes are TRBV7-2 and TRBJ2-5, with 10 nucleotides matching TRBD2. The germline CDR1 and CDR2 sequences are SGHTA and FQGNSA. The CDR3 consists of 16 residues. J was trimmed by 5 bases and V by 3 bases; bases with no gene match: 9. The CDR3 spells CASSLNPGLATETQYF. CDR3 nucleotide sequence: TGTGCCAGCAGCTTGAACCCGGGACTAGCGACGGAGACCCAGTACTTC.

The chain links TRBV7-2 to TRBJ2-2; D gene uncertain. From germline, CDR1 is SGHTA and CDR2 FQGNSA. This CDR3 is 12 amino acids long. The ends were cut back, 4 bases at V and 4 bases at J, with 4 bases in the middle. Here the CDR3 reads CASSYTTGELFF. Here the CDR3 DNA reads TGTGCCAGCAGCTACACCACCGGGGAGCTGTTTTTT. Combining the CDR3 with reference TRBV7-2 and TRBJ2-2 gives the whole variable domain GAGVSQSPSNKVTEKGKDVELRCDPISGHTALYWYRQSLGQGLEFLIYFQGNSAPDKSGLPSDRFSAERTGGSVSTLTIQRTQQEDSAVYLCASSYTTGELFFGEGSRLTVL.

This clonotype has only a few counts. The rearrangement uses TRBV7-2 and TRBJ2-2; D possibly uses TRBD1 or TRBD2 (6 bases each). Germline CDR1 SGHTA, CDR2 FQGNSA. Deletions cut 1 base from V and 6 bases from J, with 15 bases between. CDR3 length: 16 residues. The CDR3, as DNA: TGTGCCAGCAGCTTAGGGGGGGCTCCTTTACCCGGGGAGCTGTTTTTT. This sequence encodes CASSLGGAPLPGELFF.

This clonotype appeared many times. CDR3 nucleotide sequence: TGTGCCAGCAGCCTCATGGGGACAGAGGGTGTTGAAGCTTTCTTT. Translating gives CASSLMGTEGVEAFF. V gene TRBV7-2 combines with J gene TRBJ1-1, with 7 bases lining up with TRBD1. The ends lost 5 bases at V and 7 bases at J; junction bases unmatched: 13. This CDR3 has 15 residues. CDR1 is SGHTA and CDR2 is FQGNSA in the germline V gene. Combining the CDR3 with reference TRBV7-2 and TRBJ1-1 gives the whole variable domain GAGVSQSPSNKVTEKGKDVELRCDPISGHTALYWYRQSLGQGLEFLIYFQGNSAPDKSGLPSDRFSAERTGGSVSTLTIQRTQQEDSAVYLCASSLMGTEGVEAFFGQGTRLTVV.

With regard to this clonotype: It may be a read error: a sequence one base away is much more abundant. The CDR3 carries no conserved terminal phenylalanine or tryptophan, so it likely arises from a read error. The genes are TRBV7-2 and TRBJ2-4; D perhaps matches TRBD2 (6 bases). The CDR3 is 17 amino acids. Germline CDR1 reads SGHTA; CDR2 reads FQGNSA. V shed 1 base and J shed 5 bases, with 18 bases lying between them. CDR3 loop: CASSLVGLSETENIQYL. In DNA form, the CDR3 reads TGTGCCAGCAGCTTAGTCGGACTAAGCGAAACCGAAAACATTCAGTACTTA.

This clonotype was recorded at least ten times. The CDR3 sequence: CASSFLGGETQYF. The CDR3 DNA is TGTGCCAGCAGCTTTCTGGGTGGGGAGACCCAGTACTTC. The chain couples TRBV7-3 to TRBJ2-5; D unclear. The CDR3 is 13 residues long. V dropped 3 bases and J dropped 5 bases, with 10 bases sitting between them. Germline CDR1 and CDR2: SGHTA and FQGTGA.

This clonotype occurred a few times. The chain is built from TRBV12-3 or TRBV12-4 and TRBJ1-5; possible D gene TRBD1, 6 bases. This CDR3 spans 17 amino acids. V dropped 7 bases and J dropped 0 bases, with 19 bases sitting between them. The CDR3: CASTLRGGSSSNQPQHF. Written as DNA, the CDR3 is TGTGCCAGCACCCTTAGGGGGGGGTCGAGTAGCAATCAGCCCCAGCATTTT.

As concerns this clonotype: A much larger clone differs from this one at a single base, so this may be a read error. This chain connects TRBV4-1 to TRBJ2-1; 7 nucleotides agree with TRBD2. The CDR3 has 16 residues. Trimming removed 6 bases from V and 3 bases from J; junction bases left unmatched: 11. Germline CDR1 reads MGHRA; CDR2 reads YSYEKL. CDR3 coding DNA: TGCGCCAGCAGACCTCAGTCAGGACTAGACTACAATGAGCAGTTCTTC. Translated, it gives CASRPQSGLDYNEQFF.

Of note for this clonotype: The junction departs from the called germline gene at one end, perhaps through a read error. The chain couples TRBV28 to TRBJ2-2, with D perhaps assigned TRBD1 or TRBD2 (5 bases each). Germline loops: CDR1 MDHEN, CDR2 SYDVKM. CDR3 size: 14 residues. The CDR3: CASILVGTAGELFF. The CDR3 DNA is TGTGCCAGCATTTTAGTCGGGACGGCGGGGGAGCTGTTTTTT.

This clonotype was detected once. Here the CDR3 omits its conserved ending phenylalanine or tryptophan, so a read error is the likely source. The CDR3 spells CASRVGLAKNIQYY. CDR3 in DNA: TGTGCCAGCAGAGTCGGGCTAGCCAAAAACATTCAGTACTAC. The chain carries TRBV2 and TRBJ2-4; unclear D gene. The CDR3 sequence is 14 residues long. The germline V gene encodes CDR1 SNHLY and CDR2 FYNNEI. Trimming left V 6 bases short and J 0 bases short, with 9 bases between.

This clonotype was seen a few times. The chain uses TRBV7-8 and TRBJ1-6; 9 nucleotides line up with TRBD1. The V and J ends lost 5 bases and 0 bases, in that order; junction bases with no gene match: 14. The CDR3 is 20 residues long. Germline V gene lookup returns CDR1 SGHVS and CDR2 FQNEAQ. The CDR3 DNA sequence: TGTGCCAGCAGCCCTACAAAGGGACAGGGATTAGGCTCCTATAATTCACCCCTCCACTTT. Translated, it gives CASSPTKGQGLGSYNSPLHF.

This chain links TRBV4-3 with TRBJ2-7, with D perhaps given as TRBD1 or TRBD2 (5 bases each). This CDR3 has 18 amino acids. Germline lookup yields CDR1 LGHNA and CDR2 YSLEER. V was pared by 4 bases and J by 4 bases, with 26 bases between. DNA of the CDR3: TGCGCCAGCAGCCCCCACCGTTTCCCGGGGACCCCCGGGTACGAGCAGTACTTC. It specifies CASSPHRFPGTPGYEQYF.

This clonotype turned up a few times. The chain recombines TRBV20-1 with TRBJ2-1; no firm D call. Between the trimmed V and J ends, which lost 0 bases and 4 bases, there was a span of 10 bases. This CDR3 contains 14 residues. Per germline, CDR1 DFQATT and CDR2 SNEGSKA (reference sequence). The CDR3 protein is CSARDLADYNEQFF. Written as DNA, the CDR3 is TGCAGTGCTAGAGATTTGGCAGATTACAATGAGCAGTTCTTC.

The genes are TRBV11-2 and TRBJ2-2; no reliable D call. The CDR3 consists of 15 residues. Germline V lookup: CDR1 SGHAT, CDR2 FQNNGV. Trimming pared 5 bases from V and 2 bases from J, leaving 12 bases between. The CDR3 is CASSPRLTNTGELFF. The DNA of the CDR3 is TGTGCCAGCAGCCCCAGATTGACTAACACCGGGGAGCTGTTTTTT. The variable domain in full, completed from reference TRBV11-2 and TRBJ2-2, reads EAGVAQSPRYKIIEKRQSVAFWCNPISGHATLYWYQQILGQGPKLLIQFQNNGVVDDSQLPKDRFSAERLKGVDSTLKIQPAKLEDSAVYLCASSPRLTNTGELFFGEGSRLTVL.

This clonotype was counted only a few times. The rearrangement links TRBV11-2 to TRBJ2-5, with D hard to call. Germline V gene data show CDR1 as SGHAT and CDR2 as FQNNGV. CDR3 length: 13 residues. Trimming left V 5 bases short and J 2 bases short, with 9 bases between. The DNA of the CDR3 is TGTGCCAGCAGCCCCAGTGCGCAAGAGACCCAGTACTTC. This sequence encodes CASSPSAQETQYF.